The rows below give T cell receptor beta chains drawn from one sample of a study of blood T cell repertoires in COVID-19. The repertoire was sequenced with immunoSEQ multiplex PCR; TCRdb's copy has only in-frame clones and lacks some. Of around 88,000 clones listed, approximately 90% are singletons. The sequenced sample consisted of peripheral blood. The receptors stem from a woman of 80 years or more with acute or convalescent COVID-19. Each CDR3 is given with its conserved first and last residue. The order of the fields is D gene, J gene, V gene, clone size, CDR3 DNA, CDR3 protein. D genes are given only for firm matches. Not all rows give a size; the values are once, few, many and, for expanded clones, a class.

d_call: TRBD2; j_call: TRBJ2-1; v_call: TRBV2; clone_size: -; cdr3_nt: TGTGCCAGCATTAAGAGCGGGAGGGCGAATCCTGAGCAGTTCTTC; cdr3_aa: CASIKSGRANPEQFF
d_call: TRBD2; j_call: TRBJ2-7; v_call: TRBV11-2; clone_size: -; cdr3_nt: TGTGCCAGCAGCGAGTTTGGTGCGGGAGATTCGGTCCACGAGCAGTACTTC; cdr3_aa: CASSEFGAGDSVHEQYF
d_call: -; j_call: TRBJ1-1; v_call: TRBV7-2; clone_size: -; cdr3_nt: TGTGCCAGCAGCCTCCTCTGGGACTCAATCACTGAAGCTTTCTTT; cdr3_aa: CASSLLWDSITEAFF
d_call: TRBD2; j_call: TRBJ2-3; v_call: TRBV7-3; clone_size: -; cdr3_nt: TGTGCCAGCAGCGTAGCGGGAGTGGGCACAGATACGCAGTATTTT; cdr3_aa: CASSVAGVGTDTQYF
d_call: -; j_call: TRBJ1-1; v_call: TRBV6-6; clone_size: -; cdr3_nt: TGTGCCAGCAGTTACTCGGGCCCAGGGGACACTGAAGCTTTCTTT; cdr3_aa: CASSYSGPGDTEAFF
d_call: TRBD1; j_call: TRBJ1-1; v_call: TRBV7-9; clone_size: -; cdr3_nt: TGTGCCAGCAGCCGCGACAGGGGGCAAGTGAACACTGAAGCTTTCTTT; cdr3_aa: CASSRDRGQVNTEAFF
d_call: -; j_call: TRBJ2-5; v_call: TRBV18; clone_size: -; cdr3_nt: TGTGCCAGCTCATTCCCTAGCACCGAGACCCAGTACTTC; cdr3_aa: CASSFPSTETQYF
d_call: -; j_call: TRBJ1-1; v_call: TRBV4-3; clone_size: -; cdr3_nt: TGCGCCAGCAGCCAAAGAGCCGCTGTTTCCATTGGTACTGAAGCTTTCTTT; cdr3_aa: CASSQRAAVSIGTEAFF
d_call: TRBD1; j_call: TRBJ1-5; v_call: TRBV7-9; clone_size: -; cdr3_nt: TGTGCCAGCAGCCCCGGACAGGAATGGCAGCCCCAGCATTTT; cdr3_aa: CASSPGQEWQPQHF
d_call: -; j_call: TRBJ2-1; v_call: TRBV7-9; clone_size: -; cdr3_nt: TGTGCCAGCAGCTTAGATTGGACAAGTGAGCAGTTCTTC; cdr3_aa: CASSLDWTSEQFF
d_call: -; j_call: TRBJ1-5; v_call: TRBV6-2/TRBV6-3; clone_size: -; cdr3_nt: TGTGCCAGCAGCACTCCCCCCGCAGGTTATAGCAATCAGCCCCAGCATTTT; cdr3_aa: CASSTPPAGYSNQPQHF
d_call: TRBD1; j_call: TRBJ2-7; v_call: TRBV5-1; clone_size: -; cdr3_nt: TGCGCCAGCAGCTTAGGACAGGACTACGAGCAGTACTTC; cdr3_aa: CASSLGQDYEQYF
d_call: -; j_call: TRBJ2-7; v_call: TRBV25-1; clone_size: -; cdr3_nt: TGTGCCAGCAGTCCACCGGACGACCGGGAAGCCGAGCAGTACTTC; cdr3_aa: CASSPPDDREAEQYF
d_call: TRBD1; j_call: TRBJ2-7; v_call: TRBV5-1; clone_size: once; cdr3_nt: TGCGCCAGCAGCTTGGGACAGGGCTCCTACGAGCAGTACTTC; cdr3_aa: CASSLGQGSYEQYF
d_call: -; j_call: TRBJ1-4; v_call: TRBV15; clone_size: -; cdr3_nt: TGTGCCACCAGCAGAGATTCAGGGTTTGGTGAAAAACTGTTTTTT; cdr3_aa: CATSRDSGFGEKLFF
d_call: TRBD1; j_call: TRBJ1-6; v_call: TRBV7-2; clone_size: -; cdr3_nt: TGTGCCAGCAGCATTACACGACAGGGGAGTAATTCACCCCTCCACTTT; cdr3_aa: CASSITRQGSNSPLHF
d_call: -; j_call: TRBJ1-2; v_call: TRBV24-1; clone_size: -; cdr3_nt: TGTGCCACCAGTGTCGCGGGGTCGGGCGGCTACACCTTC; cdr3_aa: CATSVAGSGGYTF
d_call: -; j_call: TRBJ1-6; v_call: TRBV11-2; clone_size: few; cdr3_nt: TGTGCCAGCAGCTTAGTAGAACCAAATTCACCCCTCCACTTT; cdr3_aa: CASSLVEPNSPLHF
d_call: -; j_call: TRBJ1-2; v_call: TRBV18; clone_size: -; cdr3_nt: TGTGCCAGCTCACCTAGGGGACAAACAAGGGGCTACACCTTC; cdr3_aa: CASSPRGQTRGYTF
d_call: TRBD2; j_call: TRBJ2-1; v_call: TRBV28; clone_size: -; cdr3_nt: TGTGCCAGCAGTTTTGCCCTACCAGGGACTAGCGGGAGTGATGAGCAGTTCTTC; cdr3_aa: CASSFALPGTSGSDEQFF
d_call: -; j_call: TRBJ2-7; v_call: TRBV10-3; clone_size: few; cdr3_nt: TGTGCCACCGCGGAGGGAAGACCCTACGAGCAGTACTTC; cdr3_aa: CATAEGRPYEQYF
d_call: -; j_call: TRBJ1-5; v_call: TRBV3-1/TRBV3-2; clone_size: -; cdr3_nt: TGTGCCAGCAGCCAGGGATCCGCCCCAACTGACAGGCGGCATTTT; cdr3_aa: CASSQGSAPTDRRHF
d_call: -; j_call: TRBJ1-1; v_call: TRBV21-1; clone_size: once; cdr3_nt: TGTGCCAGCAGCTCGAGATGGCCAGGGGGCCTCGGGTCCAGACCTGAAGCTTTCTTT; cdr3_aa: CASSSRWPGGLGSRPEAFF
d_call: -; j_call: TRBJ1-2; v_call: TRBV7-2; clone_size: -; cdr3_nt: TGTGCCAGCAGCTTAGGGACAGCTTACTATGGCTACACCTTC; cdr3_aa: CASSLGTAYYGYTF
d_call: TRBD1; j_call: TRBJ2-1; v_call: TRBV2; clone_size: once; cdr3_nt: TGTGCCACTCGGACAGGGGGCCCCTACAATGAGCAGTTCTTC; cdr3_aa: CATRTGGPYNEQFF
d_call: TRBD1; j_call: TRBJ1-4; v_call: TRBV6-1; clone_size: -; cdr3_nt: TGTGCCAGCAGTGAAGCGCAGACAGGGAGACTTGAAAAACTGTTTTTT; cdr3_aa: CASSEAQTGRLEKLFF
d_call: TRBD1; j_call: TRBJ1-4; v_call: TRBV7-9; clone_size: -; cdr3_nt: TGTGCCAGCAGCTATAATACAGGGGGCAGGGAAAAACTGTTTTTT; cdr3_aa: CASSYNTGGREKLFF
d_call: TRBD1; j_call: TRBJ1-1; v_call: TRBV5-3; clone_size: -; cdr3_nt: TGTGCCAGAAGCTTCGGGACAGGGGGAATTTACCTCACAGGGGGAATTTTCTCGAGGACTGAAGCTTTCTTT; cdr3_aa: CARSFGTGGIYLTGGIFSRTEAFF
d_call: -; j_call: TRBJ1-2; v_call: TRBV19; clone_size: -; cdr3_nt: TGTGCCAGTAGCTTAGACAGGTACTATGGCTACACCTTC; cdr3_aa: CASSLDRYYGYTF
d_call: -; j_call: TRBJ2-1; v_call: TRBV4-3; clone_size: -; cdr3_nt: TGCGCCAGCAGCCAAGAATGGGCTAGCCGGGGGAATGAGCAGTTCTTC; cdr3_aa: CASSQEWASRGNEQFF
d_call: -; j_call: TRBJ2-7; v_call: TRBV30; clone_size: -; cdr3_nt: TGTGCCTGGAGTGCACAGGTAGAGCAGTACTTC; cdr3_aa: CAWSAQVEQYF
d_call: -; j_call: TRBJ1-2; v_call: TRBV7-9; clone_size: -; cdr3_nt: TGTGCCAGCAGCCTACCAGTACAGGCCGCTGGCTACACCTTC; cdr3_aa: CASSLPVQAAGYTF
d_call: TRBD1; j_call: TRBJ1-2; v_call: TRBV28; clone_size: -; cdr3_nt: TGTGCCAGCAGTGGACAGGGTCGATATGGCTACACCTTC; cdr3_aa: CASSGQGRYGYTF
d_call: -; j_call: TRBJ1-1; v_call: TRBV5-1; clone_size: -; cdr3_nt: TGCGCCAGCAGCCGAGGGACTTTGGGGCAGGGGAACACTGAAGCTTTCTTT; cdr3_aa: CASSRGTLGQGNTEAFF
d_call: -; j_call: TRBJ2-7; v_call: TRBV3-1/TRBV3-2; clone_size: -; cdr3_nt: TGTGCCAGCAGCCAAGGACAGGCCTCCTACGAGCAGTACTTC; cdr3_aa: CASSQGQASYEQYF
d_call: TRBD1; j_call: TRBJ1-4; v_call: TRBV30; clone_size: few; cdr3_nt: TGTGCCTGGAAGACAGGGGCACTCGAAAAACTGTTTTTT; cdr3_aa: CAWKTGALEKLFF
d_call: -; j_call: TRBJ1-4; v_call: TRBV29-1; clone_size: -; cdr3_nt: TGCAGCGTTTATGCAGGGGATGAAAAACTGTTTTTT; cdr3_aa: CSVYAGDEKLFF
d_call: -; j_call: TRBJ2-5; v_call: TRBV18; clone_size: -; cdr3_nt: TGTGCCAGCTCACATACACAGCAACAAGAGACCCAGTACTTC; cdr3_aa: CASSHTQQQETQYF
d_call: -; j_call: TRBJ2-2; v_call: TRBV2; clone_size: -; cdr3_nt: TGTGCCAGCAAGAGCGGGTTCATCACCGGGGAGCTGTTTTTT; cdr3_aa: CASKSGFITGELFF
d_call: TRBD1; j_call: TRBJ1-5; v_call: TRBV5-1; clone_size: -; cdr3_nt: TGCGCCAGCAGCTTGGGAGGGGGCAGCAATCAGCCCCAGCATTTT; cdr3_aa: CASSLGGGSNQPQHF
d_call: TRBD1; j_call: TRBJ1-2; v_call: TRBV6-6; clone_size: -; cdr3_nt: TGTGCCAGCAGTGCGGACAGGGCCAACTATGGCTACACCTTC; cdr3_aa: CASSADRANYGYTF
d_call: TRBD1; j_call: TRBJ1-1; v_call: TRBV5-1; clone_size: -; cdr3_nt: TGCGCCAGCAGCTTGGGTGGGACAGCTAACACTGAAGCTTTCTTT; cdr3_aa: CASSLGGTANTEAFF
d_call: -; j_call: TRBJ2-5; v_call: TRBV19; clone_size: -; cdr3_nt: TGTGCCAGTAGTATAGTCAGGGAAGAGACCCAGTACTTC; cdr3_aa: CASSIVREETQYF
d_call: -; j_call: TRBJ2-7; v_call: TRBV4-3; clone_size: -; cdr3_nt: TGCGCCAGCAGCCAAGACCTCGGAGTGCGGGCCTTATCCTACGAGCAGTACTTC; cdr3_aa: CASSQDLGVRALSYEQYF
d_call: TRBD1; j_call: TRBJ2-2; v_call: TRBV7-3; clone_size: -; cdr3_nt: TGTGCCAGCAGCCCCACCCCCGGGACAGCGAACACCGGGGAGCTGTTTTTT; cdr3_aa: CASSPTPGTANTGELFF
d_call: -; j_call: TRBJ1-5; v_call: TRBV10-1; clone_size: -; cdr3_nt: TGCGCCAGCTCATACAGGGCAGGTCAGCCCCAGCATTTT; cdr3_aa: CASSYRAGQPQHF
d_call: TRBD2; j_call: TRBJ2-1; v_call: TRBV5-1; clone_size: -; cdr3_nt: TGCGCCAGCAGGACTAGCGGGAGCGGCGCGGGTGAGCAGTTCTTC; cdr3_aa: CASRTSGSGAGEQFF
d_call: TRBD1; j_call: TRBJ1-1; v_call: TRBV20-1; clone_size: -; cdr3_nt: TGCAGTAACCACAGGGGTGCTGAAGCTTTCTTT; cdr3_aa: CSNHRGAEAFF
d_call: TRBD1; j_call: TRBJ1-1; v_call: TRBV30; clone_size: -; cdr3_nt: TGTGCCTTAATCTCGACAGGGGTAGCAGCTTTCTTT; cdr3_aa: CALISTGVAAFF
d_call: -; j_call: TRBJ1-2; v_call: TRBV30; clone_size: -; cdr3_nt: TGTGCCTGGAATCGACAGGCTTCTGGCTACACCTTC; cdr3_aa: CAWNRQASGYTF
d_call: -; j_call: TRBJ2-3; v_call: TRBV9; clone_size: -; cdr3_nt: TGTGCCAGCAGCGCGGACTCCAGCACAGATACGCAGTATTTT; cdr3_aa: CASSADSSTDTQYF